The clone carrying this TCR beta chain appeared many times. Its antigen remains unknown. With the read ending 3 residues before the CDR3 end, the germline J gene is used to fill in that end. Assay: immunoSEQ multiplex PCR; the TCRdb copy retains only in-frame clones and omits some. Listed for the sample are tens of thousands of clones, none seen a single time. This entry is derived from a study of T cell clonality in common variable immunodeficiency. The study's findings and limits: Reportedly, TCR beta sequences from common variable immunodeficiency showed fewer deletions and N-nucleotide insertions. Compared with controls, CVID subjects had fewer shared TCRbeta clones.

Per the germline V gene, CDR1 is ENHRY and CDR2 is SYGVKD. This CDR3 is 16 amino acids long. J was trimmed by 8 bases and V by 0 bases; bases with no gene match: 5. CVID meant reduced serum IgG, IgA and/or IgM plus specific antibody deficiency. Caucasian heritage predominated among both patients and controls. Blood samples were heparinized, 5 to 8 ml per donor. The chain joins TRBV10-3 to TRBJ1-6; TRBD1 matches 9 bases. Sequenced: peripheral blood mononuclear cells. The source of this sequence is a human donor with common variable immunodeficiency. CDR3 bases read: TGTGCCATCAGTGAGTCTAAGGGACAGGGTTATTCACCC. It is translated as CAISESKGQGYSP. The whole CDR3 protein reads CAISESKGQGYSPLHF.